The TCR beta chain described here comes from a study of beta chain features in type 1 diabetes. Study background: Sorted cell examination encompassed 100,000,000 or so cells across all samples. Study conclusions and caveats: Shortening that was moderate but significant affected the TCRB CDR3s of Type 1 diabetes patients in all four CD4+ subsets. Researchers reported that naive, central memory and Treg TCRB repertoires appeared more similar in patients than in healthy donors. PCR, the amplification step, might favor shorter templates, equally in patients and controls.

The CDR3 has 16 amino acids. V was cut by 0 bases and J by 4 bases, with 16 bases left in between. The germline gives CDR1 LGHNA, CDR2 YSLEER. Reverse transcribing all isolated RNA meant expressed TCRB transcripts were sequenced. The data were produced by immunoSEQ multiplex PCR, yet TCRdb's version contains in-frame clones alone and is incomplete. The sample lists more than 95,000 clones; approximately 15% were seen once. Sorting gave populations that all exceeded 95% purity. This clone was recorded at least ten times. Its antigen is still unknown. Specimen: central memory CD4+ T cells from blood. The sequence was collected from a man aged 18 to 35 with type 1 diabetes. The J gene is TRBJ2-7, the V gene TRBV4-3; D gene unclear. The CDR3 sequence is CASSQEFAQQWYEQYF. CDR3 nucleotides: TGCGCCAGCAGCCAAGAATTCGCCCAGCAGTGGTACGAGCAGTACTTC.